The rows below give T cell receptor beta chains drawn from one sample of a study of blood T cell repertoires in COVID-19. The table came from immunoSEQ multiplex PCR; TCRdb's copy has only in-frame clones and leaves some out. The sample holds roughly 110,000 clones, 65% to 85% seen once. The specimen sequenced was peripheral blood. The receptors stem from a man aged 50 to 59 with acute or convalescent COVID-19. Both conserved end residues are part of each CDR3. The order of the fields is D gene, J gene, V gene, clone size, CDR3 DNA, CDR3 protein. A D gene is named only where the DNA matches it firmly. The listing skips clone size in some rows; elsewhere it reads once, few, many or a size class.

D: TRBD1; J: TRBJ2-5; V: TRBV2; size: -; DNA: TGTGCCAGCAGCCGCTTGAGGGGGCCCTTGTACCAAGAGACCCAGTACTTC; CDR3: CASSRLRGPLYQETQYF
D: TRBD1; J: TRBJ2-7; V: TRBV19; size: -; DNA: TGTGCCGTTGCCAGGACAGGATCTTACGAGCAGTACTTC; CDR3: CAVARTGSYEQYF
D: -; J: TRBJ2-3; V: TRBV5-1; size: -; DNA: TGCGCCAGCAGGGGCAGGGGCGGAGAAGATACGCAGTATTTT; CDR3: CASRGRGGEDTQYF
D: TRBD1; J: TRBJ1-1; V: TRBV6-6; size: -; DNA: TGTGCCAGCAGTTACGGACAGGGAGGCACTGAAGCTTTCTTT; CDR3: CASSYGQGGTEAFF
D: -; J: TRBJ1-6; V: TRBV28; size: -; DNA: TGTGCCAGCACCCTTCAGGGAGGCAAATCACCCCTCCACTTT; CDR3: CASTLQGGKSPLHF
D: -; J: TRBJ2-2; V: TRBV5-4; size: -; DNA: TGTGCCAGCAGCGGTCTGTTTGACAGAGCCACCGGGGAGCTGTTTTTT; CDR3: CASSGLFDRATGELFF
D: -; J: TRBJ2-1; V: TRBV12-5; size: few; DNA: TGTGCTAGTGGTTTGGTACTGGAGGGACAGCAGTTCTTC; CDR3: CASGLVLEGQQFF
D: TRBD1; J: TRBJ2-5; V: TRBV3-1/TRBV3-2; size: -; DNA: TGTGCCAGCAGCCAAGGGGACAGGTTAGAGACCCAGTACTTC; CDR3: CASSQGDRLETQYF
D: TRBD1; J: TRBJ1-1; V: TRBV20-1; size: -; DNA: TGCAGTGCTAGTAAGGAGGGGGCGCGGGTCACTGAAGCTTTCTTT; CDR3: CSASKEGARVTEAFF
D: -; J: TRBJ1-5; V: TRBV6-6; size: many; DNA: TGTGCCAGCAGACAAGATAGCAATCAGCCCCAGCATTTT; CDR3: CASRQDSNQPQHF
D: TRBD1; J: TRBJ2-2; V: TRBV6-4; size: -; DNA: TGTGCCAGCAGTGTTTCACAGGGGGCCGCCGGGGAGCTGTTTTTT; CDR3: CASSVSQGAAGELFF
D: -; J: TRBJ1-4; V: TRBV6-1; size: -; DNA: TGTGCCAGCAGGGAAGACTTAAATGAAAAACTGTTTTTT; CDR3: CASREDLNEKLFF
D: TRBD2; J: TRBJ2-5; V: TRBV2; size: few; DNA: TGTGCCAGCAGGAAAGGAGCGGGGTTTGGGACCCAGTACTTC; CDR3: CASRKGAGFGTQYF
D: TRBD1; J: TRBJ1-3; V: TRBV7-2; size: once; DNA: TGTGCCAGCAGCCCCGGACAGGGCAGAAACACCATATATTTT; CDR3: CASSPGQGRNTIYF
D: TRBD1; J: TRBJ2-2; V: TRBV9; size: once; DNA: TGTGCCAGCAGCTCCCCCGACAGGGGTTACACCGGGGAGCTGTTTTTT; CDR3: CASSSPDRGYTGELFF
D: -; J: TRBJ1-6; V: TRBV9; size: -; DNA: TGTGCCAGCAGCGTCACCCAGGGGAACGGTTCACCCCTCCACTTT; CDR3: CASSVTQGNGSPLHF
D: TRBD1; J: TRBJ1-4; V: TRBV6-5; size: -; DNA: TGTGCCAGCAAAACAGGGGCAACTAATGAAAAACTGTTTTTT; CDR3: CASKTGATNEKLFF
D: -; J: TRBJ2-7; V: TRBV19; size: -; DNA: TGTGCCAGTAGTATCGGAAGTGGAGGACCGTCAACCTACGAGCAGTACTTC; CDR3: CASSIGSGGPSTYEQYF
D: -; J: TRBJ1-3; V: TRBV6-2/TRBV6-3; size: few; DNA: TGTGCCAGCAGTTACCTCGCTCAGTGGTCTGGAAACACCATATATTTT; CDR3: CASSYLAQWSGNTIYF
D: -; J: TRBJ1-4; V: TRBV28; size: -; DNA: TGTGCCAGCAGTTCAAGGGGCGCGGAAAAACTGTTTTTT; CDR3: CASSSRGAEKLFF
D: -; J: TRBJ2-1; V: TRBV10-3; size: -; DNA: TGTGCCATCAACGGGGGTGGGGGCAATGAGCAGTTCTTC; CDR3: CAINGGGGNEQFF
D: TRBD1; J: TRBJ1-1; V: TRBV4-1; size: -; DNA: TGCGCCAGCAGCCAAGCGCAGGGGGCTGGGACTGAAGCTTTCTTT; CDR3: CASSQAQGAGTEAFF
D: TRBD1; J: TRBJ2-7; V: TRBV6-1; size: -; DNA: TGTGCCAGCAGTGAGGGACAGGGACGGACCTACGAGCAGTACTTC; CDR3: CASSEGQGRTYEQYF
D: TRBD1; J: TRBJ1-4; V: TRBV28; size: -; DNA: TGTGCCAGCAGTCTGACAGGGTTAGAAAAACTGTTTTTT; CDR3: CASSLTGLEKLFF
D: -; J: TRBJ1-1; V: TRBV3-1/TRBV3-2; size: -; DNA: TGTGCCAGCAGCCTCGCGGTGAACACTGAAGCTTTCTTT; CDR3: CASSLAVNTEAFF
D: -; J: TRBJ2-2; V: TRBV10-2; size: -; DNA: TGCGCCAGCAGATCGCTAGACGCCGGGGAGCTGTTTTTT; CDR3: CASRSLDAGELFF
D: -; J: TRBJ1-2; V: TRBV10-3; size: few; DNA: TGTGCCATCAAGGGAGACAACTATGGCTACACCTTC; CDR3: CAIKGDNYGYTF